Below are 3 T cell receptor beta chains sequenced from a single sample in a study of blood T cell repertoires in COVID-19. The assay was immunoSEQ multiplex PCR, and TCRdb's table has in-frame clones only and misses some. This table has around 300,000 clones, 89% appearing once. The specimen sequenced was PBMCs or T cells enriched from blood (not recorded which). Receptors originate from a woman in her 40s who had recovered from COVID-19.

In its sample, this clone was seen a few times. The chain joins TRBV7-9 to TRBJ1-2, with D maybe TRBD1 (5 bases). V was cut by 1 base and J by 6 bases, with 15 bases left in between. The CDR3 totals 15 residues. Germline assignment: CDR1 SEHNR and CDR2 FQNEAQ (reference sequence). For the CDR3, the DNA is TGTGCCAGCAGCTTAGTAGGTCAGGGTGAAGATGGCTACACCTTC. Protein sequence: CASSLVGQGEDGYTF.

This chain links TRBV19 with TRBJ2-1; a weak D match, TRBD2 (6 bases). This CDR3 contains 15 residues. Germline V gene sequence: CDR1 LNHDA, CDR2 SQIVND (reference sequence). Between the trimmed V and J ends, which lost 1 base and 2 bases, there was a span of 9 bases. For the CDR3, the DNA is TGTGCCAGTAGTATAGGAACGGGGGCCTACAATGAGCAGTTCTTC. This encodes CASSIGTGAYNEQFF.

V usage is TRBV3-1 (or the pseudogene TRBV3-2) and J usage is TRBJ2-3; D not resolved. The CDR3 runs 13 residues. The germline V gene encodes CDR1 LGHDT and CDR2 YNNKEL (reference sequence). Trimming pared 2 bases from V and 1 base from J, leaving 4 bases between. CDR3 sequence (DNA): TGTGCCAGCAGCCAACTTCGCACAGATACGCAGTATTTT. It encodes CASSQLRTDTQYF.